These T cell receptor beta chains were read from a single sample in a study of blood T cell repertoires in COVID-19. Here immunoSEQ multiplex PCR was the method, and the copy in TCRdb shows in-frame clones only, minus some. The sample consists of under 450,000 clones, roughly four fifths of them appearing once. Sequencing was performed on PBMCs or T cells enriched from blood (not recorded which). The receptor set was obtained from a woman between 45 and 65 years old who had recovered from COVID-19. The CDR3 runs from the conserved cysteine through the conserved F or W. The order of the fields is D gene, V gene, clone size, J gene, CDR3 protein, CDR3 DNA. A D gene is named only where the DNA matches it firmly. Expanded clones are given a class, and other clones once, few, many or no size at all.

.,TRBV27,.,TRBJ2-7,CASSPVVEVRGKDEQYF,TGTGCCAGCAGTCCCGTTGTAGAGGTCCGGGGAAAAGACGAGCAGTACTTC
.,TRBV2,.,TRBJ1-3,CASSETGGASGNTIYF,TGTGCCAGCAGTGAAACCGGCGGGGCCTCTGGAAACACCATATATTTT
.,TRBV7-6,few,TRBJ2-2,CASSLRDKAGELFF,TGTGCCAGCAGCCTCCGGGACAAAGCCGGGGAGCTGTTTTTT
TRBD2,TRBV5-1,.,TRBJ2-1,CASSLAGGLNEQFF,TGCGCCAGCAGCTTGGCGGGGGGGTTAAATGAGCAGTTCTTC
.,TRBV28,.,TRBJ1-3,CASSPGGASGNTIYF,TGTGCCAGCTCCCCGGGCGGGGCCTCTGGAAACACCATATATTTT
.,TRBV28,.,TRBJ1-5,CASSPRRLLTPGPQHF,TGTGCCAGCAGCCCCAGACGACTTCTGACCCCTGGGCCCCAGCATTTT
.,TRBV30,.,TRBJ2-1,CAWNGNNEQFF,TGTGCCTGGAACGGGAACAATGAGCAGTTCTTC
.,TRBV4-2,once,TRBJ1-2,CASSQDPGPGVVGYTF,TGTGCCAGCAGCCAAGATCCGGGGCCAGGGGTGGTGGGCTACACCTTC
.,TRBV19,.,TRBJ2-3,CASSMGGNRPDTQYF,TGTGCCAGTAGTATGGGCGGGAATCGTCCAGATACGCAGTATTTT
.,TRBV9,once,TRBJ1-2,CASSLNFNGYTF,TGTGCCAGCAGCCTCAACTTCAATGGCTACACCTTC
TRBD1,TRBV5-6,.,TRBJ2-5,CASSSQTGLIQETQYF,TGTGCCAGCAGCTCCCAGACAGGGCTGATACAAGAGACCCAGTACTTC
.,TRBV27,.,TRBJ1-1,CASSLYGEAFF,TGTGCCAGCAGTTTATACGGTGAAGCTTTCTTT
.,TRBV18,few,TRBJ1-5,CASARDFNQPQHF,TGTGCCAGCGCCCGGGACTTCAATCAGCCCCAGCATTTT
.,TRBV19,.,TRBJ2-1,CASSPPQGGEQFF,TGTGCCAGTAGTCCACCCCAAGGCGGTGAGCAGTTCTTC
.,TRBV6-5,.,TRBJ1-3,CASSYVRGNTIYF,TGTGCCAGCAGTTACGTCAGGGGAAACACCATATATTTT
.,TRBV30,.,TRBJ1-1,CAWSVPGGATEAFF,TGTGCCTGGAGTGTCCCGGGGGGGGCCACTGAAGCTTTCTTT
TRBD1,TRBV7-2,.,TRBJ2-1,CASSLPGGARNEQFF,TGTGCCAGCAGCTTGCCAGGGGGCGCTAGAAATGAGCAGTTCTTC
.,TRBV5-6,.,TRBJ1-2,CASSEETGYYGYTF,TGTGCCAGCAGCGAGGAGACAGGCTACTATGGCTACACCTTC
.,TRBV6-2/TRBV6-3,.,TRBJ1-2,CASSSGQQRGYTF,TGTGCCAGCAGTTCCGGACAGCAACGGGGCTACACCTTC
.,TRBV3-1/TRBV3-2,once,TRBJ2-7,CASSRVAGEQYF,TGTGCCAGCAGCCGGGTAGCTGGCGAGCAGTACTTC
TRBD1,TRBV9,.,TRBJ1-5,CASSLGQGDQPQHF,TGTGCCAGCAGCTTGGGACAGGGCGATCAGCCCCAGCATTTT
.,TRBV30,few,TRBJ1-6,CAWRRTDSNNSPLHF,TGTGCCTGGAGGAGGACAGACTCTAATAATTCACCCCTCCACTTT
.,TRBV2,.,TRBJ1-1,CASSELGSYTEAFF,TGTGCCAGCAGTGAATTGGGCTCCTACACTGAAGCTTTCTTT
TRBD1,TRBV9,once,TRBJ1-4,CASSPGDRGREKLFF,TGTGCCAGCAGCCCAGGGGACAGGGGCCGGGAAAAACTGTTTTTT
.,TRBV19,few,TRBJ1-2,CATKSGVNYGYTF,TGTGCCACCAAATCAGGGGTTAACTATGGCTACACCTTC
.,TRBV5-4,.,TRBJ2-1,CASSFDSGREQFF,TGTGCCAGCAGCTTCGATTCGGGGAGAGAGCAGTTCTTC
TRBD2,TRBV5-4,.,TRBJ2-5,CASSYPLAGGQETQYF,TGTGCCAGCAGCTACCCGTTAGCGGGAGGGCAAGAGACCCAGTACTTC
TRBD1,TRBV3-1/TRBV3-2,.,TRBJ2-7,CASSQGGQGEYEQYF,TGTGCCAGCAGCCAAGGAGGACAGGGGGAATACGAGCAGTACTTC
.,TRBV25-1,.,TRBJ2-1,CASSGSRYRSYNEQFF,TGTGCCAGCAGTGGGTCCAGGTACCGCTCCTACAATGAGCAGTTCTTC
TRBD1,TRBV9,.,TRBJ1-2,CASSARPGQHLGIYYGYTF,TGTGCCAGCAGCGCAAGACCGGGACAGCATTTGGGAATATACTATGGCTACACCTTC
.,TRBV28,.,TRBJ2-1,CASSLLTVLSHNEQFF,TGTGCCAGCAGTTTATTGACAGTTCTTTCCCACAATGAGCAGTTCTTC
.,TRBV15,.,TRBJ1-2,CATSATQSPGVRTF,TGTGCCACCAGCGCTACCCAGAGCCCGGGGGTAAGGACCTTC
.,TRBV5-4,.,TRBJ1-1,CASNRGVGIEAFF,TGTGCCAGCAACCGCGGGGTAGGGATTGAAGCTTTCTTT
TRBD2,TRBV7-2,.,TRBJ2-5,CASSTGLAGRVAKQETQYF,TGTGCCAGCAGCACGGGACTAGCGGGGCGAGTGGCGAAGCAAGAGACCCAGTACTTC
.,TRBV5-4,.,TRBJ1-2,CASRVTGPNYGYTF,TGTGCCAGCAGGGTGACAGGACCTAACTATGGCTACACCTTC
.,TRBV27,.,TRBJ1-2,CASSLAGVYGYTF,TGTGCCAGCAGTTTGGCAGGGGTATATGGCTACACCTTC
TRBD1,TRBV9,.,TRBJ2-1,CASSVGAETGANEQFF,TGTGCCAGCAGCGTGGGGGCCGAGACAGGGGCCAATGAGCAGTTCTTC
.,TRBV7-2,once,TRBJ2-7,CASSLIQAYEQYF,TGTGCCAGCAGCTTAATCCAGGCCTACGAGCAGTACTTC
.,TRBV7-3,.,TRBJ1-1,CASSFSGNTEAFF,TGTGCCAGCAGCTTTTCAGGGAACACTGAAGCTTTCTTT
TRBD1,TRBV28,.,TRBJ1-6,CASSTRAGGYNSPLHF,TGTGCCAGCAGTACCCGGGCAGGGGGATATAATTCACCCCTCCACTTT
.,TRBV6-2/TRBV6-3,.,TRBJ1-2,CASSYSISVDGYTF,TGTGCCAGCAGTTACTCGATCAGTGTGGATGGCTACACCTTC
TRBD1,TRBV5-1,.,TRBJ2-7,CASSQAGTAIYEQYF,TGCGCCAGCAGCCAGGCAGGGACAGCGATCTACGAGCAGTACTTC
.,TRBV19,.,TRBJ1-2,CASSILGSRVRGYTF,TGTGCCAGTAGTATCCTCGGGAGTCGAGTTCGGGGCTACACCTTC
.,TRBV3-1/TRBV3-2,once,TRBJ1-1,CASSHMGQNTEAFF,TGTGCCAGCAGCCACATGGGACAGAACACTGAAGCTTTCTTT
TRBD1,TRBV9,.,TRBJ1-1,CASSETTGETEAFF,TGTGCCAGCAGCGAGACAACAGGGGAAACTGAAGCTTTCTTT
TRBD1,TRBV12-3/TRBV12-4,.,TRBJ1-1,CASRDRVRAFF,TGTGCCAGCAGAGACAGGGTGAGAGCTTTCTTT
TRBD1,TRBV19,.,TRBJ1-1,CASRGTGGWSEAFF,TGTGCCAGTAGAGGGACAGGGGGCTGGTCTGAAGCTTTCTTT
.,TRBV5-4,.,TRBJ1-2,CASSAIRGGYTF,TGTGCCAGCAGTGCCATTAGGGGAGGCTACACCTTC
TRBD1,TRBV18,.,TRBJ2-3,CASSPGQGVADTQYF,TGTGCCAGCTCACCAGGACAGGGAGTCGCAGATACGCAGTATTTT
.,TRBV5-1,.,TRBJ1-2,CASSPPGVPLGGYTF,TGCGCCAGCAGCCCGCCCGGGGTCCCTCTGGGAGGCTACACCTTC
.,TRBV19,.,TRBJ1-2,CASSRNRQHNDYGYTF,TGTGCCAGTAGTAGGAACAGGCAACACAACGACTATGGCTACACCTTC
TRBD1,TRBV18,.,TRBJ1-2,CASSLKTPSGTVPYGYTF,TGTGCCAGCTCACTTAAAACTCCTTCCGGGACAGTGCCCTATGGCTACACCTTC